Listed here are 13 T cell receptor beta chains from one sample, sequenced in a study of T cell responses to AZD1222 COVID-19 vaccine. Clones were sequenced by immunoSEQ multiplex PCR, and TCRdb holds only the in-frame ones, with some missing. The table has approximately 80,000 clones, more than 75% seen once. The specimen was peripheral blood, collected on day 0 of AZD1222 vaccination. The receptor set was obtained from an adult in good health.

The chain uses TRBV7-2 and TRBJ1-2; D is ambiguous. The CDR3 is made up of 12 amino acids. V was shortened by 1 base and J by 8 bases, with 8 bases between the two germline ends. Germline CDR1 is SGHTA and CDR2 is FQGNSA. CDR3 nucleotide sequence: TGTGCCAGCAGCTTAGGGGTCGGCGGCTACACCTTC. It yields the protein CASSLGVGGYTF.

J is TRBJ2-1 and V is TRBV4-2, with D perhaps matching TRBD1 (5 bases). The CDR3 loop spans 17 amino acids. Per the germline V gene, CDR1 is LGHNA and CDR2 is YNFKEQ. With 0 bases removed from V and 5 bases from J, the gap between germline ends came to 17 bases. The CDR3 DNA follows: TGTGCCAGCAGCCAAGATCGGGCAGGGTCCATCGACAATGAGCAGTTCTTC. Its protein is CASSQDRAGSIDNEQFF.

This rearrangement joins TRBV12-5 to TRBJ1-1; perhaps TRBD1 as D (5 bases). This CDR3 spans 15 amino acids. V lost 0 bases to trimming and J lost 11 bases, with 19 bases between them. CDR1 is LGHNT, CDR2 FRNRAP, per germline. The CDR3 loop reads CASGLVRNQGKGAFF. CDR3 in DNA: TGTGCTAGTGGTTTGGTACGGAATCAGGGAAAAGGGGCTTTCTTT.

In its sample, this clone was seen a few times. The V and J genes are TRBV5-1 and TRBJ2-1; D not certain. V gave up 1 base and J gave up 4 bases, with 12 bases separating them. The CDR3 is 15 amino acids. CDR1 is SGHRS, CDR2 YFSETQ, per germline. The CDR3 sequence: CASSLQQTHYNEQFF. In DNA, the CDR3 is TGCGCCAGCAGCTTGCAACAGACTCATTACAATGAGCAGTTCTTC.

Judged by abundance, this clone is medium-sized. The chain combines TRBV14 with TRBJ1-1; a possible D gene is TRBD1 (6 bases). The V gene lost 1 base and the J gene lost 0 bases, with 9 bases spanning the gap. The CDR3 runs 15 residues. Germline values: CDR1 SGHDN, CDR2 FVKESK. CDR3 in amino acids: CASSQAGALNTEAFF. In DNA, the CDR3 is TGTGCCAGCAGCCAAGCAGGGGCTCTGAACACTGAAGCTTTCTTT.

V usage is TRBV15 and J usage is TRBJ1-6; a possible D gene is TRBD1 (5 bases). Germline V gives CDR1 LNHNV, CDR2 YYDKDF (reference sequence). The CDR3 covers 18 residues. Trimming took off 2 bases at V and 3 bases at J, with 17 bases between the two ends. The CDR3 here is CATSRSGTLGNYNSPLHF. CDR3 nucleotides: TGTGCCACCAGCAGATCCGGGACCCTAGGGAACTATAATTCACCCCTCCACTTT.

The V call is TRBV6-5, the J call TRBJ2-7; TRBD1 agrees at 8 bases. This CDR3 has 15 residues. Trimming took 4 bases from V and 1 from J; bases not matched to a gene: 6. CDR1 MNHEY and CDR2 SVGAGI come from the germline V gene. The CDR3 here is CASSSTGTGSYEQYF. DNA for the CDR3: TGTGCCAGCAGTTCTACAGGGACAGGTTCCTACGAGCAGTACTTC.

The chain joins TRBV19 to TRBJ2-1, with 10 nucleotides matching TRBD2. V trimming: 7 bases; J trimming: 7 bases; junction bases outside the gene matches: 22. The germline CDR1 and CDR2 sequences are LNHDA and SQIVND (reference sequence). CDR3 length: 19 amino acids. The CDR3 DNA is TGTGCCAGTATGGGGTGGGCTAGCGGGAGTATTACTGAAGGTAATGAGCAGTTCTTC. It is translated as CASMGWASGSITEGNEQFF.

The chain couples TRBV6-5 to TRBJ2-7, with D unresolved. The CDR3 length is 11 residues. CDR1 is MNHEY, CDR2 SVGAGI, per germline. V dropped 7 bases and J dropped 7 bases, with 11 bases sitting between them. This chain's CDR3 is CASNTVGEQYF. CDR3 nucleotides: TGTGCCAGCAATACGGTCGGGGAGCAGTACTTC.

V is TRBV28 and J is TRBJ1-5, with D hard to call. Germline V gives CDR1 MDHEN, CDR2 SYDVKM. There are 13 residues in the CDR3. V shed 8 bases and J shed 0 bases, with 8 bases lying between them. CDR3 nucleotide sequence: TGTGCCAGCGAAAGGGTTAGCAATCAGCCCCAGCATTTT. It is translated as CASERVSNQPQHF.

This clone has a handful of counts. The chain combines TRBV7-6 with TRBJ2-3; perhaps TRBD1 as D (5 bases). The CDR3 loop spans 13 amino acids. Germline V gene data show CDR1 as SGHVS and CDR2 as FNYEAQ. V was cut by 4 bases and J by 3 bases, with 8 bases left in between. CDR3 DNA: TGTGCCAGCAGCTGGAGACAGACAGATACGCAGTATTTT. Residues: CASSWRQTDTQYF.

The CDR3 loop is CASSGNRGHGNTIYF. The CDR3 region has the DNA TGTGCCAGCAGTGGCAACCGGGGGCATGGAAACACCATATATTTT. The V and J genes are TRBV28 and TRBJ1-3, with D tentatively TRBD1 (6 bases). The CDR3 consists of 15 residues. Per the germline V gene, CDR1 is MDHEN and CDR2 is SYDVKM. Between the trimmed V and J ends, which lost 5 bases and 3 bases, there was a span of 14 bases. The whole variable domain, filled in from reference TRBV28 and TRBJ1-3, reads DVKVTQSSRYLVKRTGEKVFLECVQDMDHENMFWYRQDPGLGLRLIYFSYDVKMKEKGDIPEGYSVSREKKERFSLILESASTNQTSMYLCASSGNRGHGNTIYFGEGSWLTVV.

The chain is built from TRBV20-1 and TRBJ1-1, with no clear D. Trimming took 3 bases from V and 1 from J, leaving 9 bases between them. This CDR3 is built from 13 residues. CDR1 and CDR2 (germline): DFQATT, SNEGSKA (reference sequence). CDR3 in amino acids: CSASQAGNTEAFF. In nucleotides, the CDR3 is TGCAGTGCTAGTCAGGCCGGGAACACTGAAGCTTTCTTT.